A selection of T cell receptor beta chains follows, all from one sample in a study of T cells in localized non-small cell lung cancer. Sequencing was performed with immunoSEQ multiplex PCR; in TCRdb, only in-frame clones are kept and a portion is missing. Of tens of thousands of clones detected, less than 80% appear once; the ten largest clones hold less than 45%. Sequenced material: peripheral blood, taken before any cancer treatment. All receptors come from a male donor older than 55 with stage II squamous cell lung carcinoma. CDR3s include the opening cysteine and the closing phenylalanine or tryptophan.

cdr3_length j_call v_call cdr3_aa
13 TRBJ1-2 TRBV10-2 CASSESRGRGYTF
17 TRBJ2-5 TRBV14 CASSQVFLAGVRETQYF
15 TRBJ1-2 TRBV6-5 CASRSTGGAGYGYTF
13 TRBJ2-7 TRBV19 CASTSRSSYEQYF
17 TRBJ2-1 TRBV9 CASSNNRDPAGYNEQFF
13 TRBJ1-2 TRBV2 CASSGQGGYGYTF
18 TRBJ1-6 TRBV30 CAWSVLQPPPFHNSPLHF
17 TRBJ2-1 TRBV4-1 CASSQVDLGLAYNEQFF
14 TRBJ1-5 TRBV7-9 CASSSLTGGQPQHF
16 TRBJ2-1 TRBV9 CASSLMTSGGYNEQFF
13 TRBJ1-2 TRBV19 CASLPGVYGSYTF
18 TRBJ2-4 TRBV7-2 CASSLEGLLAPAKNIQYF
11 TRBJ2-7 TRBV7-2 CASSLVGEQYF
13 TRBJ1-2 TRBV28 CASRVGNEYGYTF
15 TRBJ2-3 TRBV9 CASSVGAGLTDTQYF
15 TRBJ2-5 TRBV6-5 CASTSWKSVLETQYF
15 TRBJ2-7 TRBV25-1 CASSGRTVSSYEQYF
14 TRBJ1-5 TRBV6-5 CASRRTERNQPQHF
16 TRBJ2-5 TRBV9 CASSVGQAGSRETQYF
15 TRBJ2-7 TRBV15 CATSRGDAGGPEQYF
15 TRBJ2-7 TRBV11-1 CASSFLGLAGYEQYF
12 TRBJ2-7 TRBV5-1 CASSLVSYEQYF
13 TRBJ1-2 TRBV7-3 CASSFREGGGYTF
17 TRBJ1-2 TRBV9 CASRGTGGASGGYGYTF